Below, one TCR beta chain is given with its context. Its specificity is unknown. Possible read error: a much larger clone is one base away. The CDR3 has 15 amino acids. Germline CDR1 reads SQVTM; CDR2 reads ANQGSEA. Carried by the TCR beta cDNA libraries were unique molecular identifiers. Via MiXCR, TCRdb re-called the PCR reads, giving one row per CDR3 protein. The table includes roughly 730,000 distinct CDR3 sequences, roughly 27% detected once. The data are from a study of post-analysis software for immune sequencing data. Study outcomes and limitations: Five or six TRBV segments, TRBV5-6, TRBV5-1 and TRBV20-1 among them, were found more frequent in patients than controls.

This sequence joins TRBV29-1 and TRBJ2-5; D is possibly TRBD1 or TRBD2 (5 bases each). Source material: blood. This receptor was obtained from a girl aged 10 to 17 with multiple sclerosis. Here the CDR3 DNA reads TGCAGCGTTGAACGGGTTTCGGGGCTCCAAGAGACCCATTACTTC. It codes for CSVERVSGLQETHYF.